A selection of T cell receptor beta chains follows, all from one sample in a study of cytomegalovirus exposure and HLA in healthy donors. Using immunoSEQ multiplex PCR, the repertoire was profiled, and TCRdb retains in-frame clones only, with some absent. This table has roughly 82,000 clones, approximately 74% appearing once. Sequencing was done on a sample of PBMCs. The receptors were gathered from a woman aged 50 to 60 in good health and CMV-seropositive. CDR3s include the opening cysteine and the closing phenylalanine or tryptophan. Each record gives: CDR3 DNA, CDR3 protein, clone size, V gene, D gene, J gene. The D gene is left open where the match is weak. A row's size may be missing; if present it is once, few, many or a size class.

TGTGCCAGCAGTATGACAGGGGGCGATACGCAGTATTTT | CASSMTGGDTQYF | NA | TRBV27 | TRBD1 | TRBJ2-3
TGTGCCAGCAGTGCCCAGGGAAGGACTGAAGCTTTCTTT | CASSAQGRTEAFF | NA | TRBV2 | NA | TRBJ1-1
TGCGCCAGCAGCCAAGAAGCTCAAACGTCAGGGGGTACCTACGAGCAGTACTTC | CASSQEAQTSGGTYEQYF | NA | TRBV4-1 | TRBD1 | TRBJ2-7
TGTGCCAGCAGTGAGGGGCCCTTAGGGGGCGTTGAGCAGTTCTTC | CASSEGPLGGVEQFF | NA | TRBV6-4 | TRBD1 | TRBJ2-1
TGTGCCAGCAGTGAACTTAAACAGGGGAATGGCTACACCTTC | CASSELKQGNGYTF | few | TRBV6-1 | TRBD1 | TRBJ1-2
TGTGCCAGCAGTGAAGCCCCGGGACAGAGCTATGGCTACACCTTC | CASSEAPGQSYGYTF | NA | TRBV6-1 | TRBD1 | TRBJ1-2
TGCAGCGTACAGGGTTCTAGCGGGAGGGGCGACGAGCAGTACTTC | CSVQGSSGRGDEQYF | NA | TRBV29-1 | TRBD2 | TRBJ2-7
TGTGCCTGGCGACGGACAGGTTATACCTACGAGCAGTACTTC | CAWRRTGYTYEQYF | NA | TRBV30 | TRBD1 | TRBJ2-7
TGTGCCAGCAGTGAGTTGGCGGATCCCTACGAGCAGTACTTC | CASSELADPYEQYF | NA | TRBV2 | NA | TRBJ2-7
TGTGCCAGCAGCACTCGAGGGTACGAGCAGTACTTC | CASSTRGYEQYF | few | TRBV7-9 | NA | TRBJ2-7
TGCGCCAGCAGTTTGGAAAGCGGCCCATACGAGCAGTACTTC | CASSLESGPYEQYF | NA | TRBV5-1 | NA | TRBJ2-7
TGTGCCTGGAGTGTAGCCCCAGCGGGGCGGTACTTC | CAWSVAPAGRYF | NA | TRBV30 | TRBD2 | TRBJ2-7
TGTGCCAGCAGTTACTCCTGCGAGCAGTACTTC | CASSYSCEQYF | NA | TRBV25-1 | NA | TRBJ2-7
TGTGCCAGCAGTTTACTTCAGGGCGTGTCTGAAAAACTGTTTTTT | CASSLLQGVSEKLFF | NA | TRBV28 | NA | TRBJ1-4
TGTGCCAGCAGCCAGGGACAGGGCGATCCCAAAAACATTCAGTACTTC | CASSQGQGDPKNIQYF | once | TRBV4-2 | TRBD1 | TRBJ2-4
TGTGCCAGCAGAACTGGCGGGAGCTCCTACGAGCAGTACTTC | CASRTGGSSYEQYF | once | TRBV19 | TRBD2 | TRBJ2-7
TGTGCCAGCAGCCCGGGGGACAGGTTAGACACTGAAGCTTTCTTT | CASSPGDRLDTEAFF | few | TRBV28 | TRBD1 | TRBJ1-1
TGTGCCAGCAGTTGGGACAGGGTTAGTGAAGCTTTCTTT | CASSWDRVSEAFF | few | TRBV5-4 | TRBD1 | TRBJ1-1
TGCACCAGCAGCCAAGAACCCCCGAGGGGGCAAAAGAACACTGAAGCTTTCTTT | CTSSQEPPRGQKNTEAFF | few | TRBV1 | NA | TRBJ1-1
TGTGCCAGCAGCCCCGGGACTAGCGGGAGTGAGCAGTTCTTC | CASSPGTSGSEQFF | NA | TRBV14 | TRBD2 | TRBJ2-1
TGTGCCAGCGTTAGCGGGAGCGCCGCGAGCAATGAGCAGTTCTTC | CASVSGSAASNEQFF | NA | TRBV2 | TRBD2 | TRBJ2-1
TGTGCCAGCAGCCTCAGCGCAGATACGCAGTATTTT | CASSLSADTQYF | NA | TRBV5-4 | NA | TRBJ2-3
TGTGCCAGCAGAGAAAACCCAGTAGTGGGAGATTCCTACGAGCAGTACTTC | CASRENPVVGDSYEQYF | NA | TRBV6-1 | NA | TRBJ2-7
TGTGCCAGCAGTTACTCCGGGGACTTGGAGACCCAGTACTTC | CASSYSGDLETQYF | NA | TRBV6-5 | NA | TRBJ2-5
TGTGCCAGTAGTTGGGCGCGGGCCTCAGGCGGGGAGCTGTTTTTT | CASSWARASGGELFF | NA | TRBV19 | NA | TRBJ2-2
TGTGCCTGGAGTGAGGCGGGTTCTGGAAACACCATATATTTT | CAWSEAGSGNTIYF | NA | TRBV30 | NA | TRBJ1-3
TGTGCCAGCTCGCCTACTCCGGGACAGGGCACAGATACGCAGTATTTT | CASSPTPGQGTDTQYF | NA | TRBV18 | TRBD1 | TRBJ2-3
TGTGCCAGCTCACCAATGGACAGAACTCAGCCCCAGCATTTT | CASSPMDRTQPQHF | NA | TRBV18 | NA | TRBJ1-5
TGTGCCAGCACTCCAGGACAATACTACGAGCAGTACTTC | CASTPGQYYEQYF | NA | TRBV6-5 | NA | TRBJ2-7
TGTGCCACCAGCAGTAGACAGGGACTGGACGAGCAGTACTTC | CATSSRQGLDEQYF | NA | TRBV15 | NA | TRBJ2-7
TGTGCCCGGGCGGACGGACTAGCGGAATACAATGAGCAGTTCTTC | CARADGLAEYNEQFF | NA | TRBV30 | TRBD2 | TRBJ2-1
TGTGCCAGCAGCCTTGGGACTAGCAATGAGCAGTTCTTC | CASSLGTSNEQFF | few | TRBV7-8 | TRBD2 | TRBJ2-1
TGTGCCTGGAGTGTGTTGGCGCTCAGGGTAGAGACCCAGTACTTC | CAWSVLALRVETQYF | NA | TRBV30 | NA | TRBJ2-5
TGTGCCAGCAGCTTAGATAGGGAGGACGGCTACACCTTC | CASSLDREDGYTF | NA | TRBV11-3 | NA | TRBJ1-2
TGTGCCACCGTACCACAGGGGGCCGGGGCCAACGTCCTGACTTTC | CATVPQGAGANVLTF | NA | TRBV6-1 | TRBD1 | TRBJ2-6
TGTGCCAGCAGTTACCGGACGGGAATTAACTATGGCTACACCTTC | CASSYRTGINYGYTF | NA | TRBV6-5 | NA | TRBJ1-2
TGTGCCAGTAGTACCGGACAGGGTTCCACTGAAGCTTTCTTT | CASSTGQGSTEAFF | NA | TRBV19 | TRBD1 | TRBJ1-1
TGTGCCAACAGGGTAACAGGGGGCGACTATGGCTACACCTTC | CANRVTGGDYGYTF | NA | TRBV6-1 | TRBD1 | TRBJ1-2
TGTGCCAGCAGTTACGGCCAGTCCGGGGGGGACACTGAAGCTTTCTTT | CASSYGQSGGDTEAFF | NA | TRBV6-5 | NA | TRBJ1-1
TGCAGCGCGGGGGAAGGGGCGAGCACTGAAGCTTTCTTT | CSAGEGASTEAFF | NA | TRBV29-1 | NA | TRBJ1-1
TGCAGCGCCCCCCGGGCGGGAGGGCCGGCGGTTGAGCAGTTCTTC | CSAPRAGGPAVEQFF | NA | TRBV29-1 | TRBD2 | TRBJ2-1